Detailed here is one T cell receptor beta chain. TCRdb's copy holds only in-frame clones and misses some; the assay was immunoSEQ multiplex PCR. The profile covers a few million clones, with roughly 92% appearing a single time and over 0.12% taken by the ten largest. This entry is derived from a study of shared clonotypes between healthy human individuals. Study background: Donor composition was a couple of women and a few men, aged 18 to 49.

V lost 1 base and J lost 5, with 8 bases in between. The length of the CDR3 is 13 residues. The germline CDR1 and CDR2 sequences are SGHDN and FVKESK. The sequenced sample consisted of naive CD4+ T cells sorted from blood. Subset: CD45RA+ positively selected. The receptor comes from a man aged 18 to 30 in good health. V usage is TRBV14 and J usage is TRBJ1-2; D might be TRBD1 (6 bases). The CDR3 nucleotides are TGTGCCAGCAGCCAAGGGGGGACATATGGCTACACCTTC. It encodes CASSQGGTYGYTF.